This record covers a single TCR beta chain. In its sample, this clonotype was seen many times. Its specific antigen is unknown. No clone much larger than this one lies a single base away; base qualities are absent. The germline V gene provides CDR1 KGHSH and CDR2 LQKENI. The V end gives up 4 bases and the J end 7 bases, leaving 6 bases in the junction not matched to a gene. Spanning cysteine to phenylalanine, the CDR3 consists of 13 amino acids. Only CDR3 DNA remains: 39 bases, in frame from the first base. The entry originates in a study of spatial heterogeneity in lung cancer (dated by TCRdb to 2018 to 2020). Looking at the study overall: Beta-chain transcripts were consistently detected in greater numbers than alpha-chain transcripts, which likely reflects a higher abundance of beta-chain transcripts. TCR alpha and beta repertoires were quantitatively compared across multiple tumor regions, matched nontumor lung and blood in non-small cell lung cancer. The study linked features of the TCR repertoire to counts of nonsynonymous mutations, which were determined by whole-exome sequencing of tumor tissue. Both alpha and beta chains were TCR-sequenced in a few hundred tumor regions, about 69 matched nontumor lung samples and 56 PBMC samples obtained at surgery. In the raw uncorrected reads, each unique combination of TCR and UMI appeared on average more than ten times.

Library method: 5' RACE. TCRdb shows the sequencer as NextSeq 500. In the TCR library protocol, a unique molecular identifier was attached to each TCR cDNA molecule so that PCR and sequencing errors could be corrected. Per the authors' processing: TCR identification, UMI-based error correction and CDR3 extraction were all carried out with Decombinator tools. Expanded TCRs were defined as those above a frequency of 2 per 1,000, corresponding to the top 1% of the tumor frequency distribution. Rényi diversity was computed with the R vegan package after subsampling each repertoire 100 times to 5,000 TCRs. CDR3 similarity networks were constructed using string-kernel similarity of amino acid triplets, with links drawn between CDR3s whose pairwise similarity was above 0.82. TCRdb reprocessing: public reads trimmed at Q25 with fastp, clones called with MiXCR, in-frame beta chains kept. Each CDR3 protein appears once, grouped with its most common genes and DNA. The V and J calls were determined by TCRdb, not by the authors. The table for this sample lists about 14,000 distinct CDR3 sequences; roughly a tenth of them were counted only once. The ten largest clonotypes hold approximately 32% of the sample.

In the paper's terms, the time point label means: sample taken at primary tumor resection. TCR sequencing used whole RNA extracted from tumor and nontumor lung tissue, or from cryopreserved PBMC samples, without cell sorting. Donors were under 95 patients with early-stage, untreated non-small cell lung cancer from the lung TRACERx cohort. Only patients with enough RNA available from two or more tumor regions were chosen for TCR sequencing. Results the study describes overall, beyond this receptor: Confirming at a functional level the hypothesis that regional TCRs recognize regional mutations was considered to require additional single-cell paired TCR alpha and beta sequencing. Ubiquitous expanded tumor TCRs were detected in blood more often at tumor resection than at routine follow-up.

The sample consisted of PBMCs, taken at surgery. The source of this sequence is a male donor with early-stage non-small cell lung cancer. Recombination linked TRBV18 to TRBJ1-1; the central 7 bases match TRBD1. The base sequence is TGTGCCAGCTCACTGGGGGACAGACATGAAGCTTTCTTT. Its coded protein is CASSLGDRHEAFF.